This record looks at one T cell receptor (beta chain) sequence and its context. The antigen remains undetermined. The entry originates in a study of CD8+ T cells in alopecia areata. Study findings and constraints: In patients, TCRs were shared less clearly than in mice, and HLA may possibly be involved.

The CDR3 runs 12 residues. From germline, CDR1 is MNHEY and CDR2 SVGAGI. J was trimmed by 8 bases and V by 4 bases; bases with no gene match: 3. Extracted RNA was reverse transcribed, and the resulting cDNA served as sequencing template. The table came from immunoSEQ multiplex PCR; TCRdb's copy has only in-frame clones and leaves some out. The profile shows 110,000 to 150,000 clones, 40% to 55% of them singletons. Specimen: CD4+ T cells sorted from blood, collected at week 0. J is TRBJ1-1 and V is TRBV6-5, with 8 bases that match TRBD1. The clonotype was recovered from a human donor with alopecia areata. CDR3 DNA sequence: TGTGCCAGCAGTTTCAGGACAGGGGAAGCTTTCTTT. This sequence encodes CASSFRTGEAFF.